This T cell receptor (beta chain) was captured in a study of blood T cell repertoires in COVID-19. Only in-frame clones appear in the TCRdb table, and some are missing; sequencing was by immunoSEQ multiplex PCR. Found here are about 280,000 clones, approximately 88% of them singletons; the top ten hold 2.2%. This CDR3 is 14 amino acids long. V lost 3 bases and J lost 5, with 14 bases in between. The V gene's germline CDR1 is WNHNN and CDR2 SYGVQD (reference sequence). This clonotype was obtained from a man between 45 and 60 years old with acute or convalescent COVID-19. Sequenced input: peripheral blood. The chain recombines TRBV10-1 with TRBJ2-7; D perhaps matches TRBD2 (6 bases). Written as DNA, the CDR3 is TGCGCCAGCAGTGAAGGCGGGGAGGTCCACGAGCAGTACTTC. Translation: CASSEGGEVHEQYF.